This TCR beta chain is from a study of OX40 agonist ivuxolimab in advanced cancers. As to this clone: Its cognate antigen is unknown.

TCRdb's table, derived via immunoSEQ multiplex PCR, lists solely in-frame clones and lacks some. The sample has 58,000 or so clones, 65% to 90% seen once; the top ten hold about 0.75%. Autoimmune disease history or systemic immunosuppression meant exclusion. Regarding the study as a whole: Among expanded peripheral T cells, antigen specificity went undetermined.

V shed 11 bases and J shed 5 bases, with 18 bases lying between them. The CDR3 length is 14 residues. CDR1 MNHNS and CDR2 SASEGT come from the germline V gene. This rearrangement joins TRBV6-1 to TRBJ2-2; D is perhaps TRBD1 (5 bases). The TCR was taken from an adult with an advanced solid tumor such as melanoma, head and neck, liver or kidney cancer. This specimen consisted of CD4+ or CD8+ T cells sorted from blood, obtained in a trial of the OX40 agonist ivuxolimab. For the CDR3, the DNA is TGTGCCTCAGCTGCAGGGCGATTAACCGGGGAGCTGTTTTTT. Amino acid sequence: CASAAGRLTGELFF.